This passage covers 12 T cell receptor beta chains from one sample sequenced in a study of CD8 T cells in ankylosing spondylitis. No antigens are known for them. Each CDR3 protein is one row after TCRdb ran MiXCR on the 5' RACE reads. This repertoire shows roughly 220,000 distinct CDR3 sequences, around 17% found once; its top ten account for 42%. General study results and limits: A TCR beta motif made of fewer than ten highly homologous variants seemed typical of ankylosing spondylitis blood.

Sequences were obtained from blood, either unsorted or a sorted T cell fraction (not recorded which). The receptors here all came from a male donor with ankylosing spondylitis.

The chain links TRBV11-1 to TRBJ2-1; D gene unclear. V dropped 2 bases and J dropped 10 bases, with 18 bases sitting between them. Germline CDR1 reads SGHAT; CDR2 reads FQDESV (reference sequence). CDR3 length: 15 residues. CDR3 coding DNA: TGTGCCAGCAGCTTATGGCCAGGAACAATTCTGGAGCAGTTCTTC. It is translated as CASSLWPGTILEQFF.

This clonotype was detected a few times. This chain connects TRBV5-1 to TRBJ2-1, with 15 positions matching TRBD2. The CDR3 totals 18 residues. In germline, CDR1 is SGHRS, CDR2 YFSETQ. V dropped 4 bases and J dropped 1; count of bases not matched to a gene: 6. The CDR3 sequence is CASSEGLAGGFSYNEQFF. The CDR3 DNA sequence: TGCGCCAGCAGCGAGGGACTAGCGGGAGGCTTTTCCTACAATGAGCAGTTCTTC.

This clonotype has a count of ten or more. The chain couples TRBV4-3 to TRBJ2-2; TRBD1 aligns across 7 bases. The CDR3 length is 15 residues. The germline gives CDR1 LGHNA, CDR2 YSLEER. V gave up 4 bases and J gave up 7 bases; unmatched junction bases: 9. DNA for the CDR3: TGCGCCAGCAGCCCGGAGACAGGGAACCACGGGGAGCTGTTTTTT. It translates to CASSPETGNHGELFF.

In this sample, this clonotype turned up a few times. V usage is TRBV29-1 and J usage is TRBJ1-1, with D possibly being TRBD1 (5 bases). Germline V gene lookup returns CDR1 SQVTM and CDR2 ANQGSEA. Deletions cut 0 bases from V and 6 bases from J, with 11 bases between. This CDR3 is 13 amino acids long. This CDR3 reads CSVEDQGPPEAFF. The DNA for the CDR3 is TGCAGCGTTGAAGACCAGGGTCCTCCTGAAGCTTTCTTT.

The genes are TRBV13 and TRBJ2-2; D is unresolved. The germline CDR1 and CDR2 sequences are PRHDT and FYEKMQ (reference sequence). V was cut by 4 bases and J by 5 bases, with 11 bases left in between. The CDR3 contains 14 residues. For the CDR3, the DNA is TGTGCCAGCAGCTCGCTCATGGAGACCGGGGAGCTGTTTTTT. Translating gives CASSSLMETGELFF.

The rearrangement joins TRBV20-1 to TRBJ1-4, with D possibly matching TRBD1 (6 bases). This CDR3 contains 15 residues. Germline V CDR1 and CDR2: DFQATT, SNEGSKA (reference sequence). V was shortened by 6 bases and J by 5 bases, with 19 bases between the two germline ends. The DNA for the CDR3 is TGCAGTGCCCACCCTAGGACAGATTCCAATGAAAAACTGTTTTTT. Translating it yields CSAHPRTDSNEKLFF.

This clonotype was recorded a few times. The chain employs TRBV6-5 and TRBJ2-5, with TRBD2 matching over 11 bases. Germline CDR1 reads MNHEY; CDR2 reads SVGAGI. This CDR3 comprises 16 residues. The junction had 6 bases not matched to a gene; V was cut back by 2 bases and J by 4 bases. CDR3 DNA sequence: TGTGCCAGCAGTTACCGCGCACTAGCGGGGGCAGAGACCCAGTACTTC. Its translation is CASSYRALAGAETQYF.

This clonotype was counted many times. The V call is TRBV4-1, the J call TRBJ2-7; no reliable D call. Germline CDR1 MGHRA, CDR2 YSYEKL. The CDR3 totals 16 residues. Trimming stripped 0 bases from V and 2 bases from J, with 14 bases between. The DNA of the CDR3 is TGCGCCAGCAGCCAAGATTTGGGCAGCCTCGCCTACGAGCAGTACTTC. Amino acid sequence: CASSQDLGSLAYEQYF.

The rearrangement links TRBV20-1 to TRBJ2-3; 9 bases align to TRBD2. The CDR3 extends over 16 amino acids. The ends lost 0 bases at V and 6 bases at J; junction bases unmatched: 10. Per germline, CDR1 DFQATT and CDR2 SNEGSKA (reference sequence). The CDR3 here is CSARDFLSGGLDTQYF. The CDR3 DNA follows: TGCAGTGCTAGAGATTTCCTCAGCGGGGGGTTGGATACGCAGTATTTT.

The chain uses TRBV4-2 and TRBJ2-2; no reliable D call. V lost 0 bases and J 6 bases, leaving 5 bases between the germline ends. CDR3 length: 13 residues. In germline, CDR1 is LGHNA, CDR2 YNFKEQ. CDR3 coding DNA: TGTGCCAGCAGCCAAGATGTGGCCGGGGAGCTGTTTTTT. Translation: CASSQDVAGELFF.

This chain uses TRBV6-5 with TRBJ2-5; D ambiguous. This CDR3 has 14 amino acids. The germline V and J ends were trimmed by 0 bases and 4 bases, with 9 bases remaining between them. Germline CDR1 is MNHEY and CDR2 is SVGAGI. The CDR3 here is CASSYSLGPETQYF. In nucleotides, the CDR3 is TGTGCCAGCAGTTACTCGTTAGGTCCAGAGACCCAGTACTTC.

This clonotype was recorded a few times. The genes are TRBV4-1 and TRBJ2-5; 11 bases are a match to TRBD2. V lost 1 base and J lost 4; bases outside the gene matches: 5. Germline V gene sequence: CDR1 MGHRA, CDR2 YSYEKL. CDR3 length: 16 residues. In nucleotides, the CDR3 is TGCGCCAGCAGCCAAGCGGCTGGGACTAGCGGAGAGACCCAGTACTTC. Protein: CASSQAAGTSGETQYF.